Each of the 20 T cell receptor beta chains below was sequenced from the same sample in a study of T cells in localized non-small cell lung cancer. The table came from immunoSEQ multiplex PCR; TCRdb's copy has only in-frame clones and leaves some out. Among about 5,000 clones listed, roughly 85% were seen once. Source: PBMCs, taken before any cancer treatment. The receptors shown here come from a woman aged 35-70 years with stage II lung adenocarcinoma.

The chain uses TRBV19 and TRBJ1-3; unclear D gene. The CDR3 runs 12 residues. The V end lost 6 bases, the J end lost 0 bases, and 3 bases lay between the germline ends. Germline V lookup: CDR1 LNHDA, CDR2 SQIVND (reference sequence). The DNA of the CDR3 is TGTGCCAGTAGGACCTCTGGAAACACCATATATTTT. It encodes CASRTSGNTIYF.

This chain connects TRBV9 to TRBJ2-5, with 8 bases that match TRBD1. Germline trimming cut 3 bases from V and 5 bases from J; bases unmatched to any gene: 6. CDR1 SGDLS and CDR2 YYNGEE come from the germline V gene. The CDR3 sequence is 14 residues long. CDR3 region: CASSAGQGWETQYF. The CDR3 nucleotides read TGTGCCAGCAGCGCCGGACAGGGATGGGAGACCCAGTACTTC.

The CDR3 coding sequence is TGTGCCAGTAGTATTGGGTCCAGGGGACTAGCGGGATTCAATGAGCAGTTCTTC. Protein: CASSIGSRGLAGFNEQFF. V is TRBV19 and J is TRBJ2-1; 13 bases are shared with TRBD2. The CDR3 is made up of 18 amino acids. Trimming removed 3 bases from V and 6 bases from J; junction bases left unmatched: 11. Germline V gene sequence: CDR1 LNHDA, CDR2 SQIVND (reference sequence).

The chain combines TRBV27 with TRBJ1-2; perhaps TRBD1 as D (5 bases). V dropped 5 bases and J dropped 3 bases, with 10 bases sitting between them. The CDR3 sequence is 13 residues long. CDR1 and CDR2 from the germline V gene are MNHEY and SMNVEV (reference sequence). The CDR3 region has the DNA TGTGCCAGCAGTGCAGGGTCTTACTATGGCTACACCTTC. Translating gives CASSAGSYYGYTF.

The CDR3 is CASSEARRTRGKLNNEQFF. In nucleotides, the CDR3 is TGTGCCAGCAGTGAAGCGCGCCGGACCAGAGGGAAGCTGAACAATGAGCAGTTCTTC. This rearrangement joins TRBV6-1 to TRBJ2-1, with D perhaps TRBD2 (5 bases). Germline CDR1 reads MNHNS; CDR2 reads SASEGT. CDR3 length: 19 amino acids. The ends were cut back, 0 bases at V and 5 bases at J, with 23 bases in the middle.

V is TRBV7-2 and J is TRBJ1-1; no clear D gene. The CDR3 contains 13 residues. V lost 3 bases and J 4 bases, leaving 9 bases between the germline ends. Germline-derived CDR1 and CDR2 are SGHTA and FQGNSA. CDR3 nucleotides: TGTGCCAGCAGCTTCAATTTGCTCACTGAAGCTTTCTTT. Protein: CASSFNLLTEAFF. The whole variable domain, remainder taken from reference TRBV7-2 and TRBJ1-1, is GAGVSQSPSNKVTEKGKDVELRCDPISGHTALYWYRQSLGQGLEFLIYFQGNSAPDKSGLPSDRFSAERTGGSVSTLTIQRTQQEDSAVYLCASSFNLLTEAFFGQGTRLTVV.

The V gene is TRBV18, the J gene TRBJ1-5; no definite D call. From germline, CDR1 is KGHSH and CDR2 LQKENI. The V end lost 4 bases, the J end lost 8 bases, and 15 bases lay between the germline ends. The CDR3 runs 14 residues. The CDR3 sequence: CASSLTKVVEPQHF. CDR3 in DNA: TGTGCCAGCTCACTTACGAAGGTTGTTGAGCCCCAGCATTTT.

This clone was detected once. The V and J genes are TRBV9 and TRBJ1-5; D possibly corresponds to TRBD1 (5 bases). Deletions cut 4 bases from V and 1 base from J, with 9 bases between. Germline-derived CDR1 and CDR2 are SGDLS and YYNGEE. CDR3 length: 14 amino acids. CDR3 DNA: TGTGCCAGCAGCCCCGGGGGAAGCAATCAGCCCCAGCATTTT. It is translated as CASSPGGSNQPQHF.

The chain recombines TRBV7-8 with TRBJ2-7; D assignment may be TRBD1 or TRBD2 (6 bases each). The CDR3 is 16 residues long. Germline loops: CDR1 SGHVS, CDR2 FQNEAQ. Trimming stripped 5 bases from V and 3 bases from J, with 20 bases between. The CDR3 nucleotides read TGTGCCAGCAGCCTAGGGGGGCAGGGTATGGTCTACGAGCAGTACTTC. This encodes CASSLGGQGMVYEQYF.

The CDR3 here is CASSPGQPNYGYTF. CDR3 coding DNA: TGTGCCAGCTCACCCGGGCAACCTAACTATGGCTACACCTTC. This chain joins TRBV18 and TRBJ1-2; D is unclear. CDR3 length equals 14 residues. V was clipped by 3 bases and J by 0 bases, with 8 bases between them. CDR1 KGHSH and CDR2 LQKENI come from the germline V gene.

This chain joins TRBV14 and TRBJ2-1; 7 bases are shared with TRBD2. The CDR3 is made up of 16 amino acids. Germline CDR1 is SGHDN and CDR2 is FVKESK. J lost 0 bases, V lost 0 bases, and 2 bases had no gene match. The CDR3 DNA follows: TGTGCCAGCAGCCAAGAGCGGGAGAGCTCCTACAATGAGCAGTTCTTC. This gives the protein CASSQERESSYNEQFF.

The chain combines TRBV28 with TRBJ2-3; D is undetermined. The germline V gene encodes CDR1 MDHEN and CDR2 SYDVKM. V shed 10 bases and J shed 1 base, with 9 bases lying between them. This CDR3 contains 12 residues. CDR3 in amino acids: CATRGGTDTQYF. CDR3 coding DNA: TGTGCCACCCGCGGCGGCACAGATACGCAGTATTTT.

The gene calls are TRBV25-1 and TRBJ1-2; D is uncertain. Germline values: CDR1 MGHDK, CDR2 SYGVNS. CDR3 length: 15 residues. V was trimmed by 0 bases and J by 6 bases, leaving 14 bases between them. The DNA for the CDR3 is TGTGCCAGCAGTGAATATGACGGGAGACTCCATGGCTACACCTTC. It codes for CASSEYDGRLHGYTF.

The CDR3 here is CASSPGGAYEQYF. DNA of the CDR3: TGTGCCAGCAGCCCAGGGGGGGCCTACGAGCAGTACTTC. V and J are TRBV5-5 and TRBJ2-7; D may correspond to TRBD1 or TRBD2 (7 bases each). The CDR3 runs 13 residues. CDR1 SGHKS and CDR2 YYEKEE come from the germline V gene (reference sequence). V gave up 4 bases and J gave up 2 bases, with 10 bases separating them.

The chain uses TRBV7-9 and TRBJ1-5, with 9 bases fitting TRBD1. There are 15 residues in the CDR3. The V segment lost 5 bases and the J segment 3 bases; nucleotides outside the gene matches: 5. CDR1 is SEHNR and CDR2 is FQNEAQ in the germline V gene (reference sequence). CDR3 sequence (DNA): TGTGCCAGCAGCCTTGGGACAGGGAACAATCAGCCCCAGCATTTT. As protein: CASSLGTGNNQPQHF.

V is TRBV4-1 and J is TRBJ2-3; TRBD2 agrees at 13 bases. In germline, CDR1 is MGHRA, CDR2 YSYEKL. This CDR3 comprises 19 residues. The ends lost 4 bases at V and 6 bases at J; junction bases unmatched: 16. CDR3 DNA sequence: TGCGCCAGCAGCCCAGGACTAGCGGGGGTATTGGGGGGACCTGATACGCAGTATTTT. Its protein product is CASSPGLAGVLGGPDTQYF.

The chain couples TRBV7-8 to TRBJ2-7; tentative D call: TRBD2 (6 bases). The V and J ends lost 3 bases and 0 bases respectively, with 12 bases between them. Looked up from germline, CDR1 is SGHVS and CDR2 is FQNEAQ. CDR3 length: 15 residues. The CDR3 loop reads CASSFQISGSYEQYF. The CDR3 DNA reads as TGTGCCAGCAGCTTCCAAATTAGCGGCTCCTACGAGCAGTACTTC.

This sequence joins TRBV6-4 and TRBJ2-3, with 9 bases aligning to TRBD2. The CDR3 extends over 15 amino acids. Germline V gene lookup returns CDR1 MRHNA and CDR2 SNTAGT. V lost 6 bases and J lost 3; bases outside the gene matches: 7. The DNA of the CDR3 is TGTGCCAGCAGCGCCGGACTAGCGCCAACAGATACGCAGTATTTT. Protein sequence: CASSAGLAPTDTQYF.

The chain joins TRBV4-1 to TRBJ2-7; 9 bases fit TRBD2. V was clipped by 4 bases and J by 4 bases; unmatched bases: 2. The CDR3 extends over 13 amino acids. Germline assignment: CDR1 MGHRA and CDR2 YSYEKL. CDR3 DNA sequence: TGCGCCAGCAGCCTCACTAGCGGGTACGAGCAGTACTTC. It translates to CASSLTSGYEQYF.

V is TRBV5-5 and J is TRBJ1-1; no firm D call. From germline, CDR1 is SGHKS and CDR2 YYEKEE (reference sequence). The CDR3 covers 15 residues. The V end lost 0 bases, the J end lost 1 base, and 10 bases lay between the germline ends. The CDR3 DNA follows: TGTGCCAGCAGCTTGGTACCGGAGACGAACACTGAAGCTTTCTTT. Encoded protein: CASSLVPETNTEAFF.